Sequencing of this T cell receptor (beta chain) was carried out in a study of CD8 T cells in ankylosing spondylitis. Findings of the study overall: Several highly homologous variants made up a TCR beta motif, and this motif appeared characteristic of ankylosing spondylitis blood.

CDR3 size: 14 residues. With V trimmed by 3 bases and J by 8 bases, 9 bases remained unmatched. This clonotype has a handful of counts. Its antigen is unidentified. It was by quantitative 5'-RACE with molecular barcodes that TCR beta libraries were made. TCRdb called the 5' RACE reads again in MiXCR, with one record for every CDR3 protein. The sample lists over 700,000 distinct CDR3 sequences, roughly 19% occurring once. The receptor's source is a male donor with ankylosing spondylitis. J is TRBJ1-1 and V is TRBV12-3 or TRBV12-4; 7 bases align to TRBD1. The sequenced material came from blood, either unsorted or a sorted T cell fraction (not recorded which). CDR3 DNA sequence: TGTGCCAGCAGTTTGAACAGGGGCCTCGACGAAGCTTTCTTT. It specifies CASSLNRGLDEAFF.